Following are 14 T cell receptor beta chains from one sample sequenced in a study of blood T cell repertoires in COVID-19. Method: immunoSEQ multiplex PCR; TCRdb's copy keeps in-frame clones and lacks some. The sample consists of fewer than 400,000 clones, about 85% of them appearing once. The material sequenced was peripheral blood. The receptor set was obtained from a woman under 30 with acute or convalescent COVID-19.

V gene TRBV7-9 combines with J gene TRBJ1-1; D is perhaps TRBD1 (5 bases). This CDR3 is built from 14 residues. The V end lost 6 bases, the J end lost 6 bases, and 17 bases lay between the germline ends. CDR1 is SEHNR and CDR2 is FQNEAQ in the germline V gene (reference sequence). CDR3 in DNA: TGTGCCAGCAGTTTGATCTCCAGGGTCCCTGAAGCTTTCTTT. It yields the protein CASSLISRVPEAFF.

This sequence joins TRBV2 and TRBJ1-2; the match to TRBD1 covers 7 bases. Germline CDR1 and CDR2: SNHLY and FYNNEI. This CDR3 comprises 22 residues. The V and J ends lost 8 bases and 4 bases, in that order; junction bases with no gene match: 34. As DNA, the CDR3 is TGTGCCAGCGGGACAGAAGAATCTATTTCCAATATGAGGCCTTCCACAAGCTATGGCTACACCTTC. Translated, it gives CASGTEESISNMRPSTSYGYTF.

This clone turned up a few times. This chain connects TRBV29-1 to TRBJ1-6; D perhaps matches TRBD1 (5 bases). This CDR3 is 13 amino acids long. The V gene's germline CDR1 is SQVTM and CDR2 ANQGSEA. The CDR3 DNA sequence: TGCACCTCCGTCGGGGGTTATAATTCACCCCTCCACTTT. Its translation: CTSVGGYNSPLHF.

CDR3 in amino acids: CASSLEGQVGNQPQHF. The DNA for the CDR3 is TGTGCCAGCAGCTTAGAGGGGCAGGTAGGCAATCAGCCCCAGCATTTT. The V gene is TRBV11-2, the J gene TRBJ1-5; possibly TRBD1 for D (5 bases). V was shortened by 0 bases and J by 2 bases, with 11 bases between the two germline ends. Germline V gene data show CDR1 as SGHAT and CDR2 as FQNNGV. The CDR3 extends over 16 amino acids. Full variable domain (outside the CDR3, taken from reference TRBV11-2 and TRBJ1-5): EAGVAQSPRYKIIEKRQSVAFWCNPISGHATLYWYQQILGQGPKLLIQFQNNGVVDDSQLPKDRFSAERLKGVDSTLKIQPAKLEDSAVYLCASSLEGQVGNQPQHFGDGTRLSIL.

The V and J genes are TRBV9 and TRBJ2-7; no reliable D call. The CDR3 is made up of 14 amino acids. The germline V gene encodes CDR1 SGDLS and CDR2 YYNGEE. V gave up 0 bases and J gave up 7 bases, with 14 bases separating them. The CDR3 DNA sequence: TGTGCCAGCAGCGTAGGAGGAGATACCGGGGAGCAGTACTTC. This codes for CASSVGGDTGEQYF.

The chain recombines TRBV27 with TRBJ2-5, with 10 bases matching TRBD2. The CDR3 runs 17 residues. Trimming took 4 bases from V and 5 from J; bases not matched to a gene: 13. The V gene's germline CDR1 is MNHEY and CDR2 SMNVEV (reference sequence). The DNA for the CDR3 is TGTGCCAGCAGTTCACGCGGGACTAGCGCCCGAGGGGAGACCCAGTACTTC. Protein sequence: CASSSRGTSARGETQYF.

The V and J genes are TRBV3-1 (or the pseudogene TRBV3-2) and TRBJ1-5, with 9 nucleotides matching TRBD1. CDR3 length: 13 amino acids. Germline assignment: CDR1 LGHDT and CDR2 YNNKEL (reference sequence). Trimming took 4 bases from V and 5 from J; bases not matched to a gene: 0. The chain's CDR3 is CASSRTGDQPQHF. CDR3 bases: TGTGCCAGCAGCCGGACAGGGGATCAGCCCCAGCATTTT.

CDR3 coding DNA: TGTGCCAGCAGCTTAGGAGGAGCCGGGACAGGGGTGAAAGAGACCCAGTACTTC. It yields the protein CASSLGGAGTGVKETQYF. The V and J genes are TRBV11-2 and TRBJ2-5; 10 positions agree with TRBD1. The CDR3 covers 18 residues. CDR1 and CDR2 from the germline V gene are SGHAT and FQNNGV. Germline trimming cut 1 base from V and 3 bases from J; bases unmatched to any gene: 11.

CDR3 bases: TGTGCCAGCAGCCAGGTGACAGGGTCTGGAAACACCATATATTTT. It is translated as CASSQVTGSGNTIYF. The V gene is TRBV14, the J gene TRBJ1-3; 7 nucleotides align to TRBD1. From germline, CDR1 is SGHDN and CDR2 FVKESK. This CDR3 region has 15 residues. With 3 bases clipped from V and 1 base from J, the junction kept 3 bases outside the gene matches. Looking up the rest from reference TRBV14 and TRBJ1-3 gives the full variable domain: EAGVTQFPSHSVIEKGQTVTLRCDPISGHDNLYWYRRVMGKEIKFLLHFVKESKQDESGMPNNRFLAERTGGTYSTLKVQPAELEDSGVYFCASSQVTGSGNTIYFGEGSWLTVV.

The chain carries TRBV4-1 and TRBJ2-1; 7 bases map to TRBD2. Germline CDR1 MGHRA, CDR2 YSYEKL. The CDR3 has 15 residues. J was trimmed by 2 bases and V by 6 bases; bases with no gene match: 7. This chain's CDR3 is CASRREGGTYNEQFF. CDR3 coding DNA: TGCGCCAGCAGGAGGGAGGGAGGAACCTACAATGAGCAGTTCTTC.

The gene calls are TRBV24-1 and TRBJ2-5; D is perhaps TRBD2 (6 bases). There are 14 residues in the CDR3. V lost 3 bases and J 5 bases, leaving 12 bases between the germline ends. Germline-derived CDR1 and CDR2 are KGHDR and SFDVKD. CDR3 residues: CATSDVGSGETQYF. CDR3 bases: TGTGCCACCAGTGATGTCGGGAGCGGGGAGACCCAGTACTTC.

The CDR3 region has the DNA TGTGCCAGCAGTCCACCGGGACTAGCGGGAGTTGGGAATGAGCAGTTCTTC. Protein sequence: CASSPPGLAGVGNEQFF. This rearrangement joins TRBV11-2 to TRBJ2-1; 14 bases map to TRBD2. CDR1 SGHAT and CDR2 FQNNGV come from the germline V gene. V lost 6 bases and J lost 7; bases outside the gene matches: 11. The CDR3 is 17 amino acids.

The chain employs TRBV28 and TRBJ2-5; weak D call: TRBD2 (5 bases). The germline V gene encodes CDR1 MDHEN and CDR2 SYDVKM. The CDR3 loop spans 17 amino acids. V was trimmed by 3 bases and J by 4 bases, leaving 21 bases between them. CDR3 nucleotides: TGTGCCAGCAGTTTTCGTAGGGAGTGGGTCCAATCAGAGACCCAGTACTTC. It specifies CASSFRREWVQSETQYF.

The CDR3 DNA reads as TGTGCCACCAGTGAATTTAGCGGGGGGGTCGCCTACAATGAGCAGTTCTTC. Translated: CATSEFSGGVAYNEQFF. The chain links TRBV24-1 to TRBJ2-1, with 11 bases lining up with TRBD2. CDR3 length: 17 amino acids. The trim removed 4 bases at V and 2 bases at J, leaving 6 bases unmatched. Germline V CDR1 and CDR2: KGHDR, SFDVKD.